This entry features one TCR beta chain sequence. It has no known antigen specificity. Nothing much larger sits one base from this clone, and base qualities are not available. The source of the sample is a study of CD4 T cells in relation to SARS-CoV-2 and coronaviruses (dated by TCRdb to the early 2020s). Regarding the complete study: In the ViraFEST assay, PBMCs were cultured with antigen for less than eleven days, after which TCR beta CDR3s were sequenced to identify clonal expansions specific to the antigen. A different TCR-beta assay, based on Illumina, was used to sequence expansion assays from other donors in the study. Using patient-derived lymphoblastoid cell lines, the shared crossreactive spike epitopes were mapped to their HLA restriction. The study assessed, at the TCR clonotype level, memory CD4+ T cell crossreactivity between SARS-CoV-2 and common cold coronavirus spike proteins. Samples from three pre-COVID donors and the naive versus memory experiments were sequenced with the Adaptive Biotechnologies TCR-sequencing kit; other data were Illumina-based. An HIV-1 Nef peptide pool or a culture without peptide was used as the negative reference condition.

Receptor amplification or capture employed the immunoSEQ multiplex PCR assay. The source study handled its data this way. During preprocessing, nonproductive sequences were removed, along with CDR3s that did not begin with C, did not end with F or W, or were shorter than 7 amino acids. The MANAFEST web app was used to call antigen-specific clonotypes on the basis of expansion compared with the reference and with other culture wells. A clone was considered positive if significant expansion relative to the reference culture was observed in 2 of 3 replicate wells at an FDR below 0.05. Positive clones also required significant expansion versus all other tandem wells and an odds ratio above 5. Pairwise Levenshtein distance, computed with the stringdist R package after three terminal residues were trimmed from each end, was used as the measure of CDR3 homology. As stored in TCRdb, this immuneACCESS dataset retains in-frame rearrangements with V and J assigned. A fraction of the clones does not appear; measured against another copy, unresolved V genes explain less than half of the discrepancy, and the remainder lacks a known reason. That table supplies the V and J calls and clone size; D and trimming were determined from the DNA. Within this sample are more than 20,000 clones, with approximately 82% of them counted one time only. The biggest ten clones account for approximately 15% of the sample.

Overall results and qualifications from the work: Significantly weaker SARS-CoV-2-driven expansion was shown by crossreactive clones than by monoreactive clones, consistent with antigenic imprinting. The study was limited by small numbers of patients and tested TCRs. Around 65% of donors had memory CD4+ clonotypes that crossrecognized SARS-CoV-2 and at least one common cold coronavirus spike. Pre-pandemic and post-infection samples were not both contributed by any donor, so tracing of the source of pre-existing responses was limited. Crossreactivity analysis centred on spike protein, so crossreactivity against other viral proteins was not assessed.

Trimming accounts for 5 bases at V and 0 bases at J, while the number of junction bases matched to no gene is 4. CDR1 and CDR2 are drawn from the germline V gene: MNHEY, SVGAGI. The CDR3 starts with the cysteine, ends with the phenylalanine, and has 15 residues. Only CDR3 DNA remains: 45 bases, in frame from the first base. CD4+ T cells from unexposed donors were collected before the COVID-19 pandemic (2011-2018). After less than eleven days of culture, CD4+ T cells were isolated with the EasySep CD4+ T cell isolation kit. As cell number allowed, CD4+ T cells from unexposed donors were tested for reactivity to SARS-CoV-2 S and N and to four common cold coronavirus spike pools. Each well held two million PBMCs cultured in IMDM containing roughly 5% human AB serum and 10 IU/ml IL-2. Half of the culture medium was replaced with fresh IL-2-containing medium on days 3 and 7. Triplicate replicate wells were generally used for each peptide culture condition. Leukapheresis product for the unexposed donors was purchased commercially. Ficoll-Paque PLUS gradient centrifugation was used to isolate PBMCs from leukapheresis product or whole blood. PBMCs were either used fresh in the expansion assay or cryopreserved at -140 degrees C. The QIAamp Micro DNA Kit was used to extract genomic DNA from the CD4+ T cells.

This receptor was identified in a human donor in good health. Sequencing input: CD4+ T cells from PBMCs, cultured in vitro. The rearrangement combines TRBV6-5 with TRBJ1-2, with 9 bases aligning to TRBD1. The encoded CDR3 is CASSRTGATNYGYTF. At the DNA level, the sequence is TGTGCCAGCAGTCGGACAGGGGCGACTAACTATGGCTACACCTTC.